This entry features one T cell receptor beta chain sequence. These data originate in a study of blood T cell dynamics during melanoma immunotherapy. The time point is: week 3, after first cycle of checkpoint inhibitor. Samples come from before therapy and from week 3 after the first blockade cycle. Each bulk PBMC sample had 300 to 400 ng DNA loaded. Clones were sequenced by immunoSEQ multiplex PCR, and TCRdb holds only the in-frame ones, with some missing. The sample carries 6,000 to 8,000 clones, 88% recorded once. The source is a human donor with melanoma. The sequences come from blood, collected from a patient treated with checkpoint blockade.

CDR3 DNA: TGTGCCAGCAGCTTGGAGGAAGAGACCCAGTACTTC. Translation gives CASSLEEETQYF. The chain combines TRBV5-4 with TRBJ2-5, with D unresolved. There are 12 residues in the CDR3. The ends were cut back, 0 bases at V and 3 bases at J, with 3 bases in the middle. In germline, CDR1 is SGHNT, CDR2 YYREEE (reference sequence).